This passage covers 26 T cell receptor beta chains from one sample sequenced in a study of cytomegalovirus exposure and HLA in healthy donors (TCRdb year 2017). Receptor amplification or capture employed the immunoSEQ multiplex PCR assay. TCRdb limited this immuneACCESS table to in-frame rearrangements with V and J called. A share of clones is missing; checked studies link under half to unresolved V genes, and the rest is unexplained. This sample has about 150,000 clones in its table, and 86% of those were observed once. 2% to 2.5% of the sample belongs to the ten largest clones. Sequencing input: PBMCs. These receptors originate from a human donor in good health.

DNA for the CDR3: TGCGCCAGCAGCCAAGTCATGGGGCTTGTAGGGGAGACCCAGTACTTC. Its translation: CASSQVMGLVGETQYF. The chain links TRBV4-1 to TRBJ2-5; a weak D match, TRBD1 (5 bases). This CDR3 is built from 16 residues. CDR1 is MGHRA and CDR2 is YSYEKL in the germline V gene. V shed 1 base and J shed 5 bases, with 17 bases lying between them.

As to this clone: One junction end disagrees with the germline gene, perhaps due to a read error. This sequence joins TRBV29-1 and TRBJ2-2, with 7 bases identical to TRBD1. CDR1 and CDR2 from the germline V gene are SQVTM and ANQGSEA. This CDR3 has 15 amino acids. CDR3 DNA: TGCAGCGTGGAAGGGACAGATAAGAACACCGGGGAGCTGTTTTTT. Translating gives CSVEGTDKNTGELFF.

V gene TRBV11-2 combines with J gene TRBJ2-3; D might be TRBD1 (5 bases). The CDR3 runs 16 residues. V was pared by 2 bases and J by 2 bases, with 14 bases between. Germline V gene lookup returns CDR1 SGHAT and CDR2 FQNNGV. The CDR3 loop reads CASSLNGRAFTDTQYF. The CDR3 bases are TGTGCCAGCAGCTTAAATGGCAGGGCTTTCACAGATACGCAGTATTTT.

The chain joins TRBV2 to TRBJ2-5; TRBD2 matches at 14 bases. The junction had 8 bases not matched to a gene; V was cut back by 0 bases and J by 5 bases. The CDR3 is 18 amino acids. Germline CDR1 and CDR2: SNHLY and FYNNEI. The CDR3 nucleotides read TGTGCCAGCAGTGAAGCTAGACTAGCGGGAGGGAGGCGGGAGACCCAGTACTTC. Translated: CASSEARLAGGRRETQYF.

The chain links TRBV5-6 to TRBJ1-3; 11 nucleotides line up with TRBD1. The CDR3 has 16 residues. V lost 4 bases and J lost 4; bases outside the gene matches: 7. Germline-derived CDR1 and CDR2 are SGHDT and YYEEEE. In DNA form, the CDR3 reads TGTGCCAGCAGCACAGGACAGGGGGCGCACGGAAACACCATATATTTT. It codes for CASSTGQGAHGNTIYF.

CDR3 coding DNA: TGTGCCAGCTCATTAGGGGTGGACACTGAAGCTTTCTTT. Translated, it gives CASSLGVDTEAFF. J is TRBJ1-1 and V is TRBV18; TRBD1 might be the D (5 bases). The germline V gene encodes CDR1 KGHSH and CDR2 LQKENI. V lost 5 bases and J 3 bases, leaving 10 bases between the germline ends. The CDR3 sequence is 13 residues long.

The chain carries TRBV28 and TRBJ2-1; 14 bases are a match to TRBD2. The CDR3 covers 18 residues. V shed 3 bases, J shed 12 bases, and the junction held 16 bases outside the gene matches. Per the germline V gene, CDR1 is MDHEN and CDR2 is SYDVKM. CDR3 nucleotide sequence: TGTGCCAGCAGTTTCTACTTCTCCGGGACTAGCGGGAGTCCTGGGCAGTTCTTC. Residues: CASSFYFSGTSGSPGQFF.

The genes are TRBV6-4 and TRBJ2-1; 10 bases line up with TRBD1. CDR3 size: 14 residues. The V segment lost 5 bases and the J segment 9 bases; nucleotides outside the gene matches: 7. Germline CDR1 and CDR2: MRHNA and SNTAGT. This CDR3 reads CASSTTGGLGEQFF. The CDR3 DNA follows: TGTGCCAGCAGTACGACAGGGGGCCTGGGTGAGCAGTTCTTC.

This chain connects TRBV7-9 to TRBJ1-1, with D possibly matching TRBD1 (6 bases). V gave up 4 bases and J gave up 10 bases, with 19 bases separating them. The CDR3 totals 14 residues. Germline values: CDR1 SEHNR, CDR2 FQNEAQ (reference sequence). CDR3 residues: CASSSPIQGRGAFF. The DNA of the CDR3 is TGTGCCAGCAGCTCGCCAATACAGGGACGTGGAGCTTTCTTT.

The chain couples TRBV5-4 to TRBJ2-7, with TRBD2 matching over 8 bases. The CDR3 covers 15 residues. V gave up 3 bases and J gave up 0 bases; unmatched junction bases: 5. CDR1 and CDR2 from the germline V gene are SGHNT and YYREEE (reference sequence). The CDR3 loop reads CASSSGGGFSYEQYF. The CDR3 DNA follows: TGTGCCAGCAGCTCCGGGGGGGGCTTCTCCTACGAGCAGTACTTC.

The chain employs TRBV5-1 and TRBJ1-1, with 7 bases that match TRBD1. Germline V gene sequence: CDR1 SGHRS, CDR2 YFSETQ. This CDR3 has 15 amino acids. Unmatched junction bases numbered 9, after V lost 3 bases and J lost 4 bases. The CDR3 DNA is TGCGCCAGCAGCTCCCGGACAGGAGGAGGCACTGAAGCTTTCTTT. Amino acids: CASSSRTGGGTEAFF. The full variable domain, in which reference TRBV5-1 and TRBJ1-1 provide the parts outside the CDR3, is KAGVTQTPRYLIKTRGQQVTLSCSPISGHRSVSWYQQTPGQGLQFLFEYFSETQRNKGNFPGRFSGRQFSNSRSEMNVSTLELGDSALYLCASSSRTGGGTEAFFGQGTRLTVV.

The rearrangement joins TRBV6-6 to TRBJ1-1, with a tentative D call TRBD1 (6 bases). The length of the CDR3 is 15 residues. The V end was cut by 5 bases, the J end by 3 bases, with 16 bases between. Germline V gene sequence: CDR1 MNHNY, CDR2 SVGAGI (reference sequence). DNA of the CDR3: TGTGCCAGCAGTCATGCGACAGGCTCTCACACTGAAGCTTTCTTT. Translated: CASSHATGSHTEAFF.

This chain's CDR3 is CASSSRWAQVDGYTF. CDR3 coding DNA: TGTGCCAGCAGTTCCCGCTGGGCACAGGTCGATGGCTACACCTTC. The chain couples TRBV6-6 to TRBJ1-2; D may be TRBD1 (5 bases). Germline V lookup: CDR1 MNHNY, CDR2 SVGAGI (reference sequence). The germline V and J ends were trimmed by 4 bases and 6 bases, with 18 bases remaining between them. The CDR3 is 15 amino acids.

This chain connects TRBV7-2 to TRBJ1-2, with no clear D. Germline CDR1 reads SGHTA; CDR2 reads FQGNSA. Trimming stripped 5 bases from V and 7 bases from J, with 14 bases between. The CDR3 runs to 13 residues. The CDR3, as DNA: TGTGCCAGCAGCCTACGCATCCGGGTTGGCTACACCTTC. Translated: CASSLRIRVGYTF.

The V call is TRBV19, the J call TRBJ1-1; D is perhaps TRBD1 (6 bases). V lost 1 base and J lost 0, with 9 bases in between. CDR3 size: 15 residues. Germline CDR1 LNHDA, CDR2 SQIVND (reference sequence). CDR3 protein: CASSIGGQMNTEAFF. The CDR3 DNA reads TGTGCCAGTAGTATAGGTGGACAGATGAACACTGAAGCTTTCTTT.

Only one count was recorded for this clone. The V and J genes are TRBV6-1 and TRBJ2-3; 13 nucleotides match TRBD2. Trimming removed 6 bases from V and 4 bases from J; junction bases left unmatched: 4. Germline V gene sequence: CDR1 MNHNS, CDR2 SASEGT. The CDR3 sequence is 15 residues long. CDR3 protein: CASRRLAGGADTQYF. The CDR3 DNA reads as TGTGCCAGCAGGAGACTAGCGGGAGGAGCAGATACGCAGTATTTT.

This sequence joins TRBV7-5 and TRBJ1-2; the tabulated D call, TRBD1, remains unverified against the DNA. TRBV7-5 is termed a pseudogene. The CDR3 covers 19 residues. CDR3 nucleotides: TGTGTCAGAAGCTCTATGATACCGGGACAGGTGAGGGCGTACTATGGCTACACCTTC. Amino acids: CVRSSMIPGQVRAYYGYTF.

The chain employs TRBV6-6 and TRBJ1-1; D is unresolved. CDR1 and CDR2 from the germline V gene are MNHNY and SVGAGI (reference sequence). The CDR3 totals 15 residues. V lost 0 bases to trimming and J lost 8 bases, with 16 bases between them. The CDR3 here is CASSYSWQANTEAFF. CDR3 nucleotide sequence: TGTGCCAGCAGTTACTCGTGGCAGGCGAATACCGAAGCTTTCTTT.

V and J are TRBV5-1 and TRBJ1-4; tentatively, D is TRBD1 (5 bases). Germline V gene lookup returns CDR1 SGHRS and CDR2 YFSETQ. The CDR3 sequence is 18 residues long. Between the trimmed V and J ends, which lost 1 base and 0 bases, there was a span of 16 bases. The CDR3 loop is CASSLNVGQASTNEKLFF. CDR3 DNA: TGCGCCAGCAGCTTGAATGTGGGGCAGGCTTCAACTAATGAAAAACTGTTTTTT.

V and J are TRBV6-4 and TRBJ1-5; D remains unclear. V dropped 0 bases and J dropped 5 bases, with 17 bases sitting between them. Germline CDR1 is MRHNA and CDR2 is SNTAGT. The CDR3 totals 17 residues. Here the CDR3 reads CASSDSAADTIYQPQHF. The CDR3 coding sequence is TGTGCCAGCAGTGACTCAGCGGCAGATACGATTTATCAGCCCCAGCATTTT.

V is TRBV30 and J is TRBJ2-5; 10 bases align to TRBD2. Germline CDR1 is GTSNPN and CDR2 is SVGIG (reference sequence). CDR3 length: 14 amino acids. With 1 base clipped from V and 2 bases from J, the junction kept 1 base outside the gene matches. The CDR3 protein is CAWSGTSGQETQYF. The CDR3 DNA reads as TGTGCCTGGAGTGGGACTAGCGGTCAAGAGACCCAGTACTTC. The variable domain in full, with the rest retrieved from reference TRBV30 and TRBJ2-5, is SQTIHQWPATLVQPVGSPLSLECTVEGTSNPNLYWYRQAAGRGLQLLFYSVGIGQISSEVPQNLSASRPQDRQFILSSKKLLLSDSGFYLCAWSGTSGQETQYFGPGTRLLVL.

This chain uses TRBV18 with TRBJ1-5; the D gene is possibly TRBD1 (5 bases). V was trimmed by 2 bases and J by 2 bases, leaving 16 bases between them. This CDR3 spans 17 amino acids. Germline V lookup: CDR1 KGHSH, CDR2 LQKENI. The CDR3 sequence: CASSPDRTTSGNQPQHF. The DNA for the CDR3 is TGTGCCAGCTCACCAGACAGAACGACTAGTGGCAATCAGCCCCAGCATTTT.

This chain joins TRBV5-1 and TRBJ2-7, with TRBD2 as a possible D gene (7 bases). Germline V gives CDR1 SGHRS, CDR2 YFSETQ. The CDR3 is 16 residues long. Trimming cost V 2 bases and J 3 bases, with 18 bases left between them. The CDR3, as DNA: TGCGCCAGCAGCTTAAGTCGCGGGGGCCCTGTCTACGAGCAGTACTTC. Translated, it gives CASSLSRGGPVYEQYF.

The V call is TRBV7-2, the J call TRBJ2-7, with 8 bases that match TRBD1. Germline CDR1 SGHTA, CDR2 FQGNSA. The V segment lost 5 bases and the J segment 5 bases; nucleotides outside the gene matches: 5. The CDR3 loop spans 13 amino acids. This CDR3 reads CASSRTGLDEQYF. The CDR3 coding sequence is TGTGCCAGCAGCCGGACAGGGCTCGACGAGCAGTACTTC.

The genes are TRBV28 and TRBJ2-2, with 7 positions matching TRBD1. Losses at the gene ends were 8 bases for V and 5 bases for J; bases not matched to a gene: 11. The length of the CDR3 is 15 residues. Germline CDR1 reads MDHEN; CDR2 reads SYDVKM. In DNA, the CDR3 is TGTGCCAGCCTAGACAGGGAGAGAGGGACCGGGGAGCTGTTTTTT. Residues: CASLDRERGTGELFF.

V usage is TRBV5-1 and J usage is TRBJ2-3, with D possibly matching TRBD2 (6 bases). Looked up from germline, CDR1 is SGHRS and CDR2 is YFSETQ. CDR3 length: 14 residues. The V and J ends lost 4 bases and 4 bases respectively, with 13 bases between them. The CDR3 protein is CASSPDWGADTQYF. The CDR3 region has the DNA TGCGCCAGCAGCCCGGACTGGGGGGCAGATACGCAGTATTTT.